The 2 T cell receptor beta chains given below trace back to one sample, sequenced in a study of cytotoxic CD8 clonotypes in ibrutinib-treated CLL. TCRdb's copy holds only in-frame clones and misses some; the assay was immunoSEQ multiplex PCR. The profile shows more than 300,000 clones, roughly 85% of them singletons. Sequencing was performed on PBMCs, taken before ibrutinib treatment. These receptor sequences come from a human donor with chronic lymphocytic leukemia.

The chain joins TRBV19 to TRBJ1-2, with a possible D match to TRBD1 (5 bases). Germline V gene sequence: CDR1 LNHDA, CDR2 SQIVND (reference sequence). The CDR3 extends over 16 amino acids. Trimming pared 6 bases from V and 2 bases from J, leaving 19 bases between. Here the CDR3 reads CASSLVRDPRNYGYTF. In nucleotides, the CDR3 is TGTGCCAGTAGCCTTGTCCGGGACCCTCGAAACTATGGCTACACCTTC.

The chain recombines TRBV2 with TRBJ2-3, with unresolved D. The V and J ends lost 5 bases and 0 bases respectively, with 9 bases between them. CDR1 is SNHLY, CDR2 FYNNEI, per germline. The CDR3 contains 14 residues. CDR3 amino acids: CASSRHYSTDTQYF. Written as DNA, the CDR3 is TGTGCCAGCAGTCGGCACTATAGCACAGATACGCAGTATTTT.